A single sample is the source of the 23 T cell receptor beta chains below, sequenced in a study of cytomegalovirus exposure and HLA in healthy donors. The table came from immunoSEQ multiplex PCR; TCRdb's copy has only in-frame clones and leaves some out. The sample holds roughly 180,000 clones, around 86% seen once. Input material: PBMCs. The receptors were sampled from a man aged 25-40 years in good health and CMV-seropositive.

The chain links TRBV7-9 to TRBJ2-6; weak D call: TRBD1 (6 bases). CDR3 length: 14 amino acids. Germline V lookup: CDR1 SEHNR, CDR2 FQNEAQ (reference sequence). V shed 4 bases and J shed 11 bases, with 15 bases lying between them. The CDR3 here is CASSSTGTRDVLTF. DNA for the CDR3: TGTGCCAGCAGCTCCACCGGGACACGGGACGTCCTGACTTTC.

V gene TRBV5-4 combines with J gene TRBJ1-2, with a tentative D call TRBD1 (6 bases). The CDR3 is made up of 14 amino acids. V gave up 1 base and J gave up 2 bases, with 9 bases separating them. Germline values: CDR1 SGHNT, CDR2 YYREEE (reference sequence). This CDR3 is CASSLSGGNYGYTF. The DNA for the CDR3 is TGTGCCAGCAGCTTGAGCGGGGGCAACTATGGCTACACCTTC. Together with reference TRBV5-4 and TRBJ1-2, the CDR3 gives the full variable domain: ETGVTQSPTHLIKTRGQQVTLRCSSQSGHNTVSWYQQALGQGPQFIFQYYREEENGRGNFPPRFSGLQFPNYSSELNVNALELDDSALYLCASSLSGGNYGYTFGSGTRLTVV.

The genes are TRBV5-5 and TRBJ1-1, with a possible D match to TRBD1 (6 bases). The V end lost 0 bases, the J end lost 3 bases, and 9 bases lay between the germline ends. Germline V gene sequence: CDR1 SGHKS, CDR2 YYEKEE (reference sequence). The length of the CDR3 is 14 residues. The CDR3 coding sequence is TGTGCCAGCAGCTTGGTAGGGGGGTACACTGAAGCTTTCTTT. Translation: CASSLVGGYTEAFF.

The chain has TRBV6-4 and TRBJ2-5; possible D gene TRBD2, 5 bases. This CDR3 contains 13 residues. V gave up 4 bases and J gave up 8 bases, with 14 bases separating them. Germline assignment: CDR1 MRHNA and CDR2 SNTAGT. The CDR3 sequence: CASSATTEGTQYF. The CDR3 bases are TGTGCCAGCAGTGCGACTACCGAAGGTACCCAGTACTTC.

The rearrangement uses TRBV27 and TRBJ1-1; tentative D call: TRBD1 (6 bases). The CDR3 sequence is 13 residues long. V was pared by 2 bases and J by 8 bases, with 12 bases between. Germline V gene sequence: CDR1 MNHEY, CDR2 SMNVEV (reference sequence). The CDR3 sequence is CASSLGDRFEAFF. As DNA, the CDR3 is TGTGCCAGCAGTTTAGGAGACAGGTTCGAAGCTTTCTTT.

This clone was counted between two and nine times. The chain joins TRBV29-1 to TRBJ1-2; D not certain. There are 13 residues in the CDR3. V gave up 7 bases and J gave up 3 bases, with 15 bases separating them. Germline-derived CDR1 and CDR2 are SQVTM and ANQGSEA. CDR3 DNA: TGCAGCGCTCAAAGGGTTGACGACTATGGCTACACCTTC. Its translation is CSAQRVDDYGYTF. The variable domain in full, completed from reference TRBV29-1 and TRBJ1-2, reads SAVISQKPSRDICQRGTSLTIQCQVDSQVTMMFWYRQQPGQSLTLIATANQGSEATYESGFVIDKFPISRPNLTFSTLTVSNMSPEDSSIYLCSAQRVDDYGYTFGSGTRLTVV.

This chain links TRBV9 with TRBJ2-7; 9 bases map to TRBD1. V trimming: 5 bases; J trimming: 4 bases; junction bases outside the gene matches: 7. CDR3 length equals 14 residues. Germline-derived CDR1 and CDR2 are SGDLS and YYNGEE. The CDR3 protein is CASSQGTGLYEQYF. The CDR3 nucleotides are TGTGCCAGCAGTCAAGGGACAGGGCTATACGAGCAGTACTTC.

Notes on this clone: Given a much more abundant clone one base away, this may be a read error. This sequence joins TRBV7-9 and TRBJ1-5, with D unclear. CDR3 length equals 12 residues. Trimming took 1 base from V and 4 from J, leaving 2 bases between them. CDR1 is SEHNR, CDR2 FQNEAQ, per germline (reference sequence). CDR3 in DNA: TGTGCCAGCAGCTTAGGGAATCAGCCCCAGCATTTT. Translation gives CASSLGNQPQHF.

The chain uses TRBV19 and TRBJ2-5, with D uncertain. Trimming shortened V by 0 bases and J by 3 bases, and 2 bases separated the two germline ends. This CDR3 has 12 residues. Germline V CDR1 and CDR2: LNHDA, SQIVND (reference sequence). The CDR3: CASSIDEETQYF. CDR3 coding DNA: TGTGCCAGTAGTATAGACGAAGAGACCCAGTACTTC.

CDR3: CASSLSVGYEQYF. As DNA, the CDR3 is TGTGCCAGCAGTTTAAGCGTGGGCTACGAGCAGTACTTC. This chain joins TRBV27 and TRBJ2-7; D is unresolved. This CDR3 contains 13 residues. The V end lost 2 bases, the J end lost 3 bases, and 8 bases lay between the germline ends. Germline CDR1 and CDR2: MNHEY and SMNVEV (reference sequence).

This clone has more than one count but fewer than ten. This sequence joins TRBV7-9 and TRBJ1-6; D gene uncertain. CDR3 length: 18 amino acids. V gave up 1 base and J gave up 10 bases, with 23 bases separating them. Germline assignment: CDR1 SEHNR and CDR2 FQNEAQ (reference sequence). CDR3 protein: CASSLGPIRYSSGSPLHF. For the CDR3, the DNA is TGTGCCAGCAGCTTAGGACCCATAAGGTACAGCAGCGGCTCACCCCTCCACTTT. The whole variable domain, remainder taken from reference TRBV7-9 and TRBJ1-6, is DTGVSQNPRHKITKRGQNVTFRCDPISEHNRLYWYRQTLGQGPEFLTYFQNEAQLEKSRLLSDRFSAERPKGSFSTLEIQRTEQGDSAMYLCASSLGPIRYSSGSPLHFGNGTRLTVT.

Here the CDR3 reads CASSLSGLNNEQFF. For the CDR3, the DNA is TGTGCCAGCAGCTTGTCGGGCCTCAACAATGAGCAGTTCTTC. The V gene is TRBV7-3, the J gene TRBJ2-1; D not resolved. Deletions cut 3 bases from V and 5 bases from J, with 11 bases between. The CDR3 covers 14 residues. The germline gives CDR1 SGHTA, CDR2 FQGTGA.

The chain links TRBV11-1 to TRBJ1-1; D remains ambiguous. In germline, CDR1 is SGHAT, CDR2 FQDESV (reference sequence). With 7 bases removed from V and 1 base from J, the gap between germline ends came to 10 bases. This CDR3 spans 13 amino acids. CDR3 in amino acids: CASTAWQNTEAFF. For the CDR3, the DNA is TGTGCCAGCACCGCGTGGCAGAACACTGAAGCTTTCTTT.

The J gene is TRBJ2-7, the V gene TRBV5-1, with D perhaps TRBD1 or TRBD2 (5 bases each). Per germline, CDR1 SGHRS and CDR2 YFSETQ. This CDR3 is built from 14 residues. V was shortened by 3 bases and J by 5 bases, with 15 bases between the two germline ends. CDR3 region: CASSSGRGANEQYF. In DNA, the CDR3 is TGCGCCAGCAGCTCGGGACGGGGAGCTAACGAGCAGTACTTC.

The J gene is TRBJ1-5, the V gene TRBV6-1; 11 positions match TRBD1. The V gene end was trimmed by 9 bases and the J gene end by 6 bases; junction bases not matched to a gene: 10. Germline V gene lookup returns CDR1 MNHNS and CDR2 SASEGT. This CDR3 region has 15 residues. CDR3 DNA: TGTGCCAGTGGGATGGACAGGGGGCCCTCTCAGCCCCAGCATTTT. Translation gives CASGMDRGPSQPQHF.

The chain uses TRBV27 and TRBJ1-1, with 7 bases lining up with TRBD1. J was trimmed by 3 bases and V by 2 bases; bases with no gene match: 9. CDR1 and CDR2 (germline): MNHEY, SMNVEV (reference sequence). The CDR3 has 16 residues. CDR3 DNA sequence: TGTGCCAGCAGTTTACCGCGACAGGGAGGGGACACTGAAGCTTTCTTT. Amino acids: CASSLPRQGGDTEAFF.

The chain uses TRBV29-1 and TRBJ1-4; no clear D gene. The V gene's germline CDR1 is SQVTM and CDR2 ANQGSEA. V was clipped by 2 bases and J by 7 bases, with 11 bases between them. The CDR3 spans 13 residues. CDR3 DNA: TGCAGCGTTGAACTGAAATGGAGTGAAAAACTGTTTTTT. Translating it yields CSVELKWSEKLFF.

CDR3 region: CASSVAGQINQPQHF. The CDR3 DNA is TGTGCCAGCAGCGTAGCTGGGCAGATCAATCAGCCCCAGCATTTT. The chain is built from TRBV9 and TRBJ1-5; D is unclear. The germline CDR1 and CDR2 sequences are SGDLS and YYNGEE. The CDR3 consists of 15 residues. The V gene lost 0 bases and the J gene lost 3 bases, with 10 bases spanning the gap. The whole variable domain, filled in from reference TRBV9 and TRBJ1-5, reads DSGVTQTPKHLITATGQRVTLRCSPRSGDLSVYWYQQSLDQGLQFLIQYYNGEERAKGNILERFSAQQFPDLHSELNLSSLELGDSALYFCASSVAGQINQPQHFGDGTRLSIL.

The rearrangement links TRBV4-3 to TRBJ1-6; weak D call: TRBD1 (5 bases). The CDR3 length is 17 residues. V was cut by 4 bases and J by 1 base, with 14 bases left in between. Per the germline V gene, CDR1 is LGHNA and CDR2 is YSLEER. The CDR3 protein is CASSRSTTGSYNSPLHF. As DNA, the CDR3 is TGCGCCAGCAGCCGATCAACAACAGGTTCCTATAATTCACCCCTCCACTTT.

The chain joins TRBV11-3 to TRBJ1-1; possibly TRBD1 for D (5 bases). Trimming removed 3 bases at V and 0 bases at J, with 17 bases between. The CDR3 loop spans 17 amino acids. Germline V gives CDR1 SGHNT, CDR2 YENEEA. CDR3 sequence reads: CASSFSGGAYMNTEAFF. In DNA form, the CDR3 reads TGTGCCAGCAGCTTCTCCGGGGGAGCCTATATGAACACTGAAGCTTTCTTT.

This clone came up a few times. CDR3 nucleotides: TGTGCCAGCAGCCCTATCCGGGACAGGGTCTACGAGCAGTACTTC. Its translation is CASSPIRDRVYEQYF. The V call is TRBV11-2, the J call TRBJ2-7; 9 bases are a match to TRBD1. Germline lookup yields CDR1 SGHAT and CDR2 FQNNGV. The CDR3 is 15 amino acids. Germline trimming cut 5 bases from V and 3 bases from J; bases unmatched to any gene: 8.

V usage is TRBV7-2 and J usage is TRBJ1-5; D perhaps matches TRBD1 (5 bases). This CDR3 has 16 residues. V was pared by 3 bases and J by 1 base, with 13 bases between. Germline V gene lookup returns CDR1 SGHTA and CDR2 FQGNSA. The CDR3 sequence is CASSFWGRGSNQPQHF. The CDR3 DNA reads TGTGCCAGCAGCTTCTGGGGACGGGGCAGCAATCAGCCCCAGCATTTT. Looking up the rest from reference TRBV7-2 and TRBJ1-5 gives the full variable domain: GAGVSQSPSNKVTEKGKDVELRCDPISGHTALYWYRQSLGQGLEFLIYFQGNSAPDKSGLPSDRFSAERTGGSVSTLTIQRTQQEDSAVYLCASSFWGRGSNQPQHFGDGTRLSIL.

This chain uses TRBV28 with TRBJ2-5; maybe TRBD1 (5 bases). CDR1 and CDR2 from the germline V gene are MDHEN and SYDVKM. The CDR3 is 12 amino acids. The V end lost 1 base, the J end lost 5 bases, and 5 bases lay between the germline ends. CDR3 in amino acids: CASSLYRETQYF. The CDR3 region has the DNA TGTGCCAGCAGTTTATACAGGGAGACCCAGTACTTC.